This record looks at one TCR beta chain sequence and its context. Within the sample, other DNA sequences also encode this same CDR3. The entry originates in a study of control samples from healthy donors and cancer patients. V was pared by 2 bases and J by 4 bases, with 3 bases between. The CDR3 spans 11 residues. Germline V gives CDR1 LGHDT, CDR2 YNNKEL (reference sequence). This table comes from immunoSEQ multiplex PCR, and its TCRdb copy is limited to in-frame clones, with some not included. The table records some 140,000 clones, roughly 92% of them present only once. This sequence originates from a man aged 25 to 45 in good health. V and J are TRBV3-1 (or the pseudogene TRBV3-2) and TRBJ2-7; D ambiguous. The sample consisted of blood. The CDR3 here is CASSQNYEQYF. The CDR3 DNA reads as TGTGCCAGCAGCCAAAATTACGAGCAGTACTTC.